The 27 T cell receptor beta chains below were found in one sample sequenced in a study of shared clonotypes between healthy human individuals. Generated by immunoSEQ multiplex PCR, the TCRdb table keeps only in-frame clones and is missing some. This sample carries about 1.5 million clones, roughly 96% of them seen once, and the ten largest clones take over 1%. Sequenced material: naive CD4+ T cells sorted from blood. Documented subset: CD45RA+ positively selected. Receptor source: a man aged 25 to 45 in good health.

This chain connects TRBV9 to TRBJ2-3; 9 bases are shared with TRBD2. V dropped 5 bases and J dropped 4; count of bases not matched to a gene: 2. Germline CDR1 SGDLS, CDR2 YYNGEE. The CDR3 runs to 13 residues. CDR3 bases: TGTGCCAGCAGGCGGGAGGGGGCAGATACGCAGTATTTT. This encodes CASRREGADTQYF. Together with reference TRBV9 and TRBJ2-3, the CDR3 gives the full variable domain: DSGVTQTPKHLITATGQRVTLRCSPRSGDLSVYWYQQSLDQGLQFLIQYYNGEERAKGNILERFSAQQFPDLHSELNLSSLELGDSALYFCASRREGADTQYFGPGTRLTVL.

The chain links TRBV2 to TRBJ2-1; D is possibly TRBD2 (5 bases). The V gene's germline CDR1 is SNHLY and CDR2 FYNNEI. The CDR3 has 15 amino acids. Trimming stripped 2 bases from V and 0 bases from J, with 8 bases between. This CDR3 reads CASSELTSSYNEQFF. In DNA form, the CDR3 reads TGTGCCAGCAGTGAATTAACTAGCTCCTACAATGAGCAGTTCTTC.

This sequence joins TRBV27 and TRBJ2-2; D call uncertain. Germline loops: CDR1 MNHEY, CDR2 SMNVEV (reference sequence). With 5 bases removed from V and 0 bases from J, the gap between germline ends came to 16 bases. This CDR3 contains 17 residues. The CDR3 is CASSNLGVYANTGELFF. As DNA, the CDR3 is TGTGCCAGCAGTAATTTAGGAGTCTACGCGAACACCGGGGAGCTGTTTTTT.

The chain uses TRBV5-1 and TRBJ2-4; TRBD1 matches 8 bases. From germline, CDR1 is SGHRS and CDR2 YFSETQ. V lost 4 bases to trimming and J lost 9 bases; unmatched junction nucleotides: 12. This CDR3 has 15 residues. CDR3: CASSLATGDRSIQYF. In DNA, the CDR3 is TGCGCCAGCAGCCTAGCGACAGGGGATCGAAGCATTCAGTACTTC. The variable domain in full, with the rest retrieved from reference TRBV5-1 and TRBJ2-4, is KAGVTQTPRYLIKTRGQQVTLSCSPISGHRSVSWYQQTPGQGLQFLFEYFSETQRNKGNFPGRFSGRQFSNSRSEMNVSTLELGDSALYLCASSLATGDRSIQYFGAGTRLSVL.

This clone is a singleton in its sample. The genes are TRBV9 and TRBJ2-3; 9 nucleotides line up with TRBD2. CDR3 length: 14 residues. Trimming took 7 bases from V and 0 from J; bases not matched to a gene: 3. Germline loops: CDR1 SGDLS, CDR2 YYNGEE. In nucleotides, the CDR3 is TGTGCCAGCGGGCTAGCGGGGAGCACAGATACGCAGTATTTT. Encoded protein: CASGLAGSTDTQYF.

The chain employs TRBV11-2 and TRBJ2-1, with D unresolved. Deletions cut 3 bases from V and 0 bases from J, with 9 bases between. This CDR3 is 15 amino acids long. Looked up from germline, CDR1 is SGHAT and CDR2 is FQNNGV. CDR3 region: CASSFSWDSYNEQFF. CDR3 in DNA: TGTGCCAGCAGCTTCTCGTGGGACTCCTACAATGAGCAGTTCTTC. The whole variable domain, remainder taken from reference TRBV11-2 and TRBJ2-1, is EAGVAQSPRYKIIEKRQSVAFWCNPISGHATLYWYQQILGQGPKLLIQFQNNGVVDDSQLPKDRFSAERLKGVDSTLKIQPAKLEDSAVYLCASSFSWDSYNEQFFGPGTRLTVL.

The genes are TRBV28 and TRBJ2-2, with D possibly matching TRBD2 (5 bases). The CDR3 length is 15 residues. Germline loops: CDR1 MDHEN, CDR2 SYDVKM. V dropped 5 bases and J dropped 0 bases, with 10 bases sitting between them. Written as DNA, the CDR3 is TGTGCCAGCAGTCCTTCAGCGGCGAACACCGGGGAGCTGTTTTTT. Translation gives CASSPSAANTGELFF.

This rearrangement joins TRBV5-4 to TRBJ1-1, with 11 bases fitting TRBD1. Trimming removed 8 bases from V and 4 bases from J; junction bases left unmatched: 10. CDR3 size: 15 residues. CDR1 is SGHNT, CDR2 YYREEE, per germline (reference sequence). In nucleotides, the CDR3 is TGTGCCAGTGCCCCGGGACAGGGGGTAGGCACTGAAGCTTTCTTT. Protein: CASAPGQGVGTEAFF.

The chain joins TRBV7-8 to TRBJ2-7; D is undetermined. Germline loops: CDR1 SGHVS, CDR2 FQNEAQ. V lost 5 bases, J lost 9 bases, and 17 bases lay in between. The CDR3 is made up of 13 amino acids. The CDR3 here is CASSPLGRGGQYF. The DNA of the CDR3 is TGTGCCAGCAGCCCCCTCGGTCGAGGCGGGCAGTACTTC.

The rearrangement links TRBV5-1 to TRBJ2-3; D is ambiguous. Per the germline V gene, CDR1 is SGHRS and CDR2 is YFSETQ. Trimming cost V 4 bases and J 4 bases, with 10 bases left between them. The CDR3 consists of 13 residues. DNA for the CDR3: TGCGCCAGCAGCACCTCTCTAGCAGATACGCAGTATTTT. Translating it yields CASSTSLADTQYF.

The genes are TRBV15 and TRBJ2-1, with 9 positions matching TRBD2. Germline V gives CDR1 LNHNV, CDR2 YYDKDF (reference sequence). The CDR3 contains 16 residues. The trim removed 1 base at V and 7 bases at J, leaving 8 bases unmatched. The CDR3 DNA follows: TGTGCCACCAGCAGAGTTTTGGCTAGCGGGGAAAATGAGCAGTTCTTC. Translating gives CATSRVLASGENEQFF.

J is TRBJ2-7 and V is TRBV6-1, with D possibly being TRBD2 (5 bases). There are 15 residues in the CDR3. CDR1 is MNHNS, CDR2 SASEGT, per germline. V was trimmed by 2 bases and J by 6 bases, leaving 17 bases between them. The CDR3 coding sequence is TGTGCCAGCAGTGAACAAGTCTCCGGGGAGCGCGAGCAGTACTTC. It is translated as CASSEQVSGEREQYF.

The rearrangement uses TRBV5-1 and TRBJ1-4, with 7 bases that match TRBD1. The CDR3 totals 15 residues. The germline gives CDR1 SGHRS, CDR2 YFSETQ. Losses at the gene ends were 4 bases for V and 5 bases for J; bases not matched to a gene: 8. The CDR3 DNA sequence: TGCGCCAGCAGCCGAAGGGACAGCACAAATGAAAAACTGTTTTTT. This sequence encodes CASSRRDSTNEKLFF.

The sample holds one count of this clone. The V and J genes are TRBV7-9 and TRBJ2-7; TRBD2 matches at 9 bases. The CDR3 is made up of 16 amino acids. J gave up 6 bases and V 5 bases, and 14 bases lay outside the gene matches. CDR1 is SEHNR and CDR2 is FQNEAQ in the germline V gene (reference sequence). CDR3 protein: CASSPRGGSGRGEQYF. CDR3 sequence (DNA): TGTGCCAGCAGCCCACGGGGTGGTAGCGGGAGAGGCGAGCAGTACTTC.

This rearrangement joins TRBV5-1 to TRBJ2-7; 10 bases map to TRBD1. This CDR3 comprises 14 residues. V dropped 7 bases and J dropped 2; count of bases not matched to a gene: 6. Per the germline V gene, CDR1 is SGHRS and CDR2 is YFSETQ. This CDR3 reads CASGGQGPTYEQYF. CDR3 coding DNA: TGCGCCAGCGGGGGACAGGGGCCCACCTACGAGCAGTACTTC.

This clone was seen only once. This chain connects TRBV28 to TRBJ2-3, with 7 positions matching TRBD2. The CDR3 contains 16 residues. Per the germline V gene, CDR1 is MDHEN and CDR2 is SYDVKM. J was trimmed by 5 bases and V by 3 bases; bases with no gene match: 11. The CDR3 coding sequence is TGTGCCAGCAGTTTCATTTCGGCGGGAGTCAGAGATACGCAGTATTTT. Amino acids: CASSFISAGVRDTQYF.

The rearrangement uses TRBV5-5 and TRBJ1-1, with D perhaps TRBD1 (5 bases). Germline V gives CDR1 SGHKS, CDR2 YYEKEE (reference sequence). V was clipped by 4 bases and J by 3 bases, with 19 bases between them. The CDR3 extends over 16 amino acids. CDR3 region: CASSRDGKDSYTEAFF. DNA for the CDR3: TGTGCCAGCAGCCGGGACGGTAAAGACTCCTACACTGAAGCTTTCTTT.

The V call is TRBV5-6, the J call TRBJ1-6, with 7 positions matching TRBD1. The germline V gene has CDR1 SGHDT and CDR2 YYEEEE. The CDR3 has 16 amino acids. V shed 0 bases, J shed 9 bases, and the junction held 9 bases outside the gene matches. Here the CDR3 reads CASSLGFGTVFSPLHF. DNA for the CDR3: TGTGCCAGCAGCTTGGGATTTGGGACAGTATTTTCACCCCTCCACTTT.

The chain recombines TRBV6-1 with TRBJ1-5, with D tentatively TRBD1 (5 bases). V shed 4 bases and J shed 5 bases, with 9 bases lying between them. The CDR3 loop spans 13 amino acids. Germline lookup yields CDR1 MNHNS and CDR2 SASEGT. CDR3 DNA sequence: TGTGCCAGCAGTGTAGAGGGGTATCAGCCCCAGCATTTT. Amino acid sequence: CASSVEGYQPQHF.

Comments on this clone: Distinct nucleotide sequences in the sample also encode this CDR3. The CDR3 DNA follows: TGCGCCAGCAGCTTGGGCCTCCCTGGGAATGAGCAGTTCTTC. Protein sequence: CASSLGLPGNEQFF. The V and J genes are TRBV5-1 and TRBJ2-1; D is uncertain. From germline, CDR1 is SGHRS and CDR2 YFSETQ. The CDR3 is made up of 14 amino acids. The V end was cut by 0 bases, the J end by 7 bases, with 11 bases between.

This clone was seen a few times. The chain is built from TRBV2 and TRBJ1-1; tentative D call: TRBD1 (6 bases). Trimming shortened V by 6 bases and J by 4 bases, and 15 bases separated the two germline ends. Germline assignment: CDR1 SNHLY and CDR2 FYNNEI. The CDR3 runs 14 residues. The CDR3 DNA reads TGTGCCAGCAGCCTGACAGGCCCGGGCACTGAAGCTTTCTTT. It codes for CASSLTGPGTEAFF.

CDR3 nucleotides: TGTGCCAGCAGCTTTTCAAGCGGGAGGTCGGATACGCAGTATTTT. This gives the protein CASSFSSGRSDTQYF. This sequence joins TRBV5-4 and TRBJ2-3; 9 nucleotides match TRBD2. Trimming removed 2 bases from V and 6 bases from J; junction bases left unmatched: 7. The CDR3 spans 15 residues. Germline CDR1 reads SGHNT; CDR2 reads YYREEE (reference sequence).

V gene TRBV2 combines with J gene TRBJ2-7; perhaps TRBD2 as D (5 bases). Looked up from germline, CDR1 is SNHLY and CDR2 is FYNNEI. The CDR3 loop spans 14 amino acids. Trimming removed 6 bases at V and 3 bases at J, with 15 bases between. CDR3 sequence reads: CASRATEGYYEQYF. For the CDR3, the DNA is TGTGCCAGCAGGGCAACAGAGGGCTACTACGAGCAGTACTTC.

The chain links TRBV5-1 to TRBJ2-1; D gene unclear. CDR3 length: 17 residues. Germline CDR1 reads SGHRS; CDR2 reads YFSETQ. Between the trimmed V and J ends, which lost 0 bases and 4 bases, there was a span of 17 bases. The CDR3 loop is CASSLGIQVPKYNEQFF. The DNA for the CDR3 is TGCGCCAGCAGCTTGGGGATTCAGGTCCCCAAGTACAATGAGCAGTTCTTC.

Here the CDR3 reads CASSVEGGFIQYF. CDR3 coding DNA: TGTGCCAGCAGCGTAGAGGGAGGGTTTATACAGTACTTC. The chain recombines TRBV5-4 with TRBJ2-7, with TRBD2 identical over 7 bases. Germline CDR1 and CDR2: SGHNT and YYREEE (reference sequence). J lost 10 bases, V lost 4 bases, and 11 bases had no gene match. The CDR3 has 13 amino acids.

The sample holds one count of this clone. This chain links TRBV18 with TRBJ1-3; 8 positions agree with TRBD1. The J segment lost 0 bases and the V segment lost 5 bases, leaving 6 bases of the junction unmatched. The CDR3 is made up of 16 amino acids. In germline, CDR1 is KGHSH, CDR2 LQKENI. The CDR3 DNA sequence: TGTGCCAGCTCATCGGGGACAGGAAACTCTGGAAACACCATATATTTT. It is translated as CASSSGTGNSGNTIYF.

The chain employs TRBV6-1 and TRBJ1-4; 7 positions agree with TRBD1. There are 13 residues in the CDR3. The germline V gene encodes CDR1 MNHNS and CDR2 SASEGT. Trimming took 7 bases from V and 5 from J; bases not matched to a gene: 4. CDR3 sequence reads: CASNRDSNEKLFF. Written as DNA, the CDR3 is TGTGCCAGCAACCGGGACAGCAATGAAAAACTGTTTTTT.